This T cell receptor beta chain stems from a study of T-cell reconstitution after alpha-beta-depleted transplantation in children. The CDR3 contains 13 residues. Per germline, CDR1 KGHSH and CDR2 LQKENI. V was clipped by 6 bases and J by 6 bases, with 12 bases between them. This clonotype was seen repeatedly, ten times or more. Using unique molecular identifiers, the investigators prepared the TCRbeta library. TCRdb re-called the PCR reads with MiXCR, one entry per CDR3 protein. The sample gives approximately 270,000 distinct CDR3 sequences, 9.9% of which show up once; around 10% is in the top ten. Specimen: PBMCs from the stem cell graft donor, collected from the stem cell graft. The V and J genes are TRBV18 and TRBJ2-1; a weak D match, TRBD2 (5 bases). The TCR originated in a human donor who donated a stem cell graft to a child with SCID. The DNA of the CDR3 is TGTGCCAGCTCGGGCACGAGGGCCAATGAGCAGTTCTTC. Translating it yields CASSGTRANEQFF. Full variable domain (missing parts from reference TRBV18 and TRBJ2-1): NAGVMQNPRHLVRRRGQEARLRCSPMKGHSHVYWYRQLPEEGLKFMVYLQKENIIDESGMPKERFSAEFPKEGPSILRIQQVVRGDSAAYFCASSGTRANEQFFGPGTRLTVL.